One and the same sample provided the 3 T cell receptor beta chains below, sequenced in a study of prognosis after radiotherapy for stage I lung cancer. Genomic DNA was the source, and TCR beta CDR3 was amplified from it by two-round multiplex PCR. First-round PCR used primers specific to each TRBV and TRBJ gene. TCRdb re-called the multiplex PCR reads through MiXCR, storing one row per CDR3 protein. This sample has around 26,000 distinct CDR3 sequences, with more than 45% found just once. Sequenced material: PBMCs, taken before or after stereotactic body radiation therapy (not recorded which). The receptor set was obtained from a donor of 50 years or more with non-small cell lung cancer.

This clonotype was observed at least ten times. The chain joins TRBV6-5 to TRBJ1-1, with D possibly being TRBD1 (5 bases). Trimming cost V 3 bases and J 4 bases, with 15 bases left between them. CDR1 is MNHEY, CDR2 SVGAGI, per germline. The CDR3 is made up of 15 amino acids. CDR3 DNA: TGTGCCAGCAGTTATTCTTCAGGGATGAGCACTGAAGCTTTCTTT. Translated, it gives CASSYSSGMSTEAFF.

This clonotype appeared many times. CDR3 amino acids: CASSGTGTKNIQYF. CDR3 sequence (DNA): TGTGCCAGCAGTGGGACAGGGACCAAAAACATTCAGTACTTC. The V gene is TRBV6-1, the J gene TRBJ2-4, with 8 positions matching TRBD1. Germline CDR1 MNHNS, CDR2 SASEGT. The V segment lost 4 bases and the J segment 2 bases; nucleotides outside the gene matches: 1. The CDR3 extends over 14 amino acids.

This chain uses TRBV20-1 with TRBJ1-6; TRBD1 matches 7 bases. Germline V gives CDR1 DFQATT, CDR2 SNEGSKA (reference sequence). The CDR3 covers 15 residues. The V segment lost 0 bases and the J segment 16 bases; nucleotides outside the gene matches: 15. CDR3 loop: CSARELGTENSQLHF. CDR3 nucleotide sequence: TGCAGTGCTAGAGAGCTTGGGACAGAAAATTCACAACTCCACTTT.